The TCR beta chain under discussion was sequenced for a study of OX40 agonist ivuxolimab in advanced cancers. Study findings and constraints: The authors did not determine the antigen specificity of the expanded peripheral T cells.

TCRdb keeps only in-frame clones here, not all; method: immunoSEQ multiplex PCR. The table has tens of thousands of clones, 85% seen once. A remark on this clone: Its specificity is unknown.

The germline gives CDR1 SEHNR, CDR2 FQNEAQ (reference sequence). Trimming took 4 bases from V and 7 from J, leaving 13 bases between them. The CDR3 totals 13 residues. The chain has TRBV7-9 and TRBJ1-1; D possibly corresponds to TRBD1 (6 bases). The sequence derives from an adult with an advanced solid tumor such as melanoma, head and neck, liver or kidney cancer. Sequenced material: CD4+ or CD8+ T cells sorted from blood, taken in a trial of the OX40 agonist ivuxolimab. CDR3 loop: CASSSQGTFEAFF. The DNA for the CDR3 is TGTGCCAGCAGCTCCCAGGGGACGTTTGAAGCTTTCTTT.